Below, 26 T cell receptor beta chains from the same sample are listed, as sequenced in a study of cytomegalovirus exposure and HLA in healthy donors. The PCR contained 60 Vbeta and 13 Jbeta primers. Profiling relied on immunoSEQ multiplex PCR, and the TCRdb table lists in-frame clones only, not all of them. This table holds about 140,000 clones, 80% found once. The sequencing sample was made of PBMCs. The receptors stem from a man in his forties or fifties in good health and CMV-seropositive.

The chain has TRBV6-6 and TRBJ1-1, with D tentatively TRBD1 (6 bases). V was clipped by 6 bases and J by 4 bases, with 9 bases between them. The CDR3 runs to 12 residues. Germline lookup yields CDR1 MNHNY and CDR2 SVGAGI (reference sequence). The CDR3 DNA reads as TGTGCCAGCAGCCAACAGGGCACTGAAGCTTTCTTT. This gives the protein CASSQQGTEAFF.

The CDR3 region is CATSAGTANYEQYF. Here the CDR3 DNA reads TGTGCCACCTCGGCAGGGACAGCAAACTACGAGCAGTACTTC. The chain uses TRBV7-9 and TRBJ2-5; 7 nucleotides agree with TRBD1. The J call may be mistaken, given a closer DNA end match to TRBJ2-7. The CDR3 is made up of 14 amino acids. In germline, CDR1 is SEHNR, CDR2 FQNEAQ (reference sequence).

The V and J genes are TRBV14 and TRBJ2-2, with TRBD1 matching over 8 bases. The CDR3 runs to 17 residues. V was pared by 2 bases and J by 7 bases, with 12 bases of the junction left unmatched. The germline CDR1 and CDR2 sequences are SGHDN and FVKESK. The CDR3 region is CASSQKPLTGVIGELFF. CDR3 coding DNA: TGTGCCAGCAGCCAAAAGCCGTTGACAGGGGTTATCGGGGAGCTGTTTTTT.

V usage is TRBV7-9 and J usage is TRBJ1-1; D possibly corresponds to TRBD1 (5 bases). CDR1 and CDR2 from the germline V gene are SEHNR and FQNEAQ (reference sequence). Trimming stripped 0 bases from V and 7 bases from J, with 12 bases between. This CDR3 region has 14 residues. The CDR3 coding sequence is TGTGCCAGCAGCTTAGCGTCCCGGGGGGATGAAGCTTTCTTT. Residues: CASSLASRGDEAFF.

The chain combines TRBV5-5 with TRBJ2-7; D is perhaps TRBD2 (6 bases). The CDR3 covers 14 residues. Germline V gives CDR1 SGHKS, CDR2 YYEKEE (reference sequence). V dropped 3 bases and J dropped 3 bases, with 13 bases sitting between them. The CDR3 spells CASSSGLIIYEQYF. The CDR3 region has the DNA TGTGCCAGCAGCTCGGGACTGATTATCTACGAGCAGTACTTC.

V and J are TRBV4-1 and TRBJ2-3, with TRBD1 matching over 8 bases. Germline V gene sequence: CDR1 MGHRA, CDR2 YSYEKL. There are 15 residues in the CDR3. V trimming: 3 bases; J trimming: 1 base; junction bases outside the gene matches: 3. CDR3 residues: CASSQMGQGTDTQYF. CDR3 coding DNA: TGCGCCAGCAGCCAGATGGGACAGGGCACAGATACGCAGTATTTT.

The chain is built from TRBV7-2 and TRBJ2-7, with 14 bases identical to TRBD2. CDR3 size: 16 residues. The trim removed 6 bases at V and 3 bases at J, leaving 7 bases unmatched. From germline, CDR1 is SGHTA and CDR2 FQGNSA. CDR3 sequence: CASSRTSGRSIYEQYF. In nucleotides, the CDR3 is TGTGCCAGCAGTCGGACTAGCGGGAGGTCGATCTACGAGCAGTACTTC.

This clone was seen only a few times. The CDR3 sequence: CAISWTGGEAFF. In DNA form, the CDR3 reads TGTGCCATCAGTTGGACAGGCGGTGAAGCTTTCTTT. The chain carries TRBV10-3 and TRBJ1-1; 7 positions match TRBD1. Germline V lookup: CDR1 ENHRY, CDR2 SYGVKD. The CDR3 consists of 12 residues. V dropped 5 bases and J dropped 7; count of bases not matched to a gene: 4.

The chain uses TRBV16 and TRBJ2-5; D not resolved. The CDR3 sequence is 13 residues long. The germline gives CDR1 KGHSY, CDR2 FQNENV. With 2 bases removed from V and 5 bases from J, the gap between germline ends came to 9 bases. Here the CDR3 reads CASSQGPRETQYF. The CDR3 coding sequence is TGTGCCAGCAGCCAAGGGCCCCGGGAGACCCAGTACTTC. Variable domain in full (rest from reference TRBV16 and TRBJ2-5): GEEVAQTPKHLVRGEGQKAKLYCAPIKGHSYVFWYQQVLKNEFKFLISFQNENVFDETGMPKERFSAKCLPNSPCSLEIQATKLEDSAVYFCASSQGPRETQYFGPGTRLLVL.

This clone was seen more than once but under ten times. The CDR3 DNA is TGTGCCAGCAGCTTGGCAGGGTCTGGAAACACCATATATTTT. Its protein product is CASSLAGSGNTIYF. J is TRBJ1-3 and V is TRBV5-6; maybe TRBD1 (5 bases). With 0 bases removed from V and 1 base from J, the gap between germline ends came to 5 bases. Germline values: CDR1 SGHDT, CDR2 YYEEEE. This CDR3 spans 14 amino acids.

This clone was seen a few times. The chain is built from TRBV7-2 and TRBJ2-7; 16 positions agree with TRBD2. The V gene's germline CDR1 is SGHTA and CDR2 FQGNSA. V lost 5 bases, J lost 9 bases, and 10 bases stayed unmatched. The CDR3 runs 16 residues. This CDR3 reads CASSATGTSGRAVQYF. CDR3 nucleotides: TGTGCCAGCAGCGCCACTGGGACTAGCGGGAGGGCCGTGCAGTACTTC.

The rearrangement uses TRBV4-2 and TRBJ1-1; D is unclear. The CDR3 sequence is 13 residues long. The V and J ends lost 4 bases and 5 bases respectively, with 11 bases between them. Germline V gene data show CDR1 as LGHNA and CDR2 as YNFKEQ. CDR3 in DNA: TGTGCCAGCAGCCGACGGGATCCTACTGAAGCTTTCTTT. Translated: CASSRRDPTEAFF.

The sample holds a few counts of this clone. The chain is built from TRBV7-2 and TRBJ2-2, with TRBD2 as a possible D gene (5 bases). Germline loops: CDR1 SGHTA, CDR2 FQGNSA. The CDR3 extends over 16 amino acids. The V gene lost 4 bases and the J gene lost 0 bases, with 12 bases spanning the gap. DNA of the CDR3: TGTGCCAGCAGCTCCACGGCGGGCGCGAACACCGGGGAGCTGTTTTTT. Its translation: CASSSTAGANTGELFF.

The chain has TRBV4-2 and TRBJ2-7; D unclear. CDR1 is LGHNA, CDR2 YNFKEQ, per germline. V was pared by 4 bases and J by 2 bases, with 12 bases between. The CDR3 is made up of 14 amino acids. CDR3 nucleotides: TGTGCCAGCAGCCCCCGCGGCGATGCCTACGAGCAGTACTTC. Protein sequence: CASSPRGDAYEQYF.

In nucleotides, the CDR3 is TGTGCCAGCAGTGTCCGGGGACAGGGGTGGTCACCCCTCCACTTT. Its translation: CASSVRGQGWSPLHF. V and J are TRBV27 and TRBJ1-6; 10 bases line up with TRBD1. CDR1 MNHEY and CDR2 SMNVEV come from the germline V gene (reference sequence). V lost 5 bases to trimming and J lost 10 bases; unmatched junction nucleotides: 8. The CDR3 sequence is 15 residues long.

There are a few counts of this clone. The chain is built from TRBV14 and TRBJ2-2, with D possibly TRBD2 on 6 matching bases. V shed 4 bases and J shed 5 bases, with 14 bases lying between them. This CDR3 is built from 15 residues. Germline lookup yields CDR1 SGHDN and CDR2 FVKESK. CDR3 in amino acids: CASSLLGGGTGELFF. In DNA form, the CDR3 reads TGTGCCAGCAGCCTCCTGGGTGGAGGGACCGGGGAGCTGTTTTTT. The full variable domain, completed using reference TRBV14 and TRBJ2-2, is EAGVTQFPSHSVIEKGQTVTLRCDPISGHDNLYWYRRVMGKEIKFLLHFVKESKQDESGMPNNRFLAERTGGTYSTLKVQPAELEDSGVYFCASSLLGGGTGELFFGEGSRLTVL.

The chain carries TRBV19 and TRBJ1-5; D perhaps matches TRBD1 (5 bases). CDR1 is LNHDA, CDR2 SQIVND, per germline (reference sequence). The length of the CDR3 is 13 residues. Trimming took 7 bases from V and 3 from J, leaving 10 bases between them. Written as DNA, the CDR3 is TGTGCCAGTAAGGGGTCAATCAATCAGCCCCAGCATTTT. Translation gives CASKGSINQPQHF.

Notes on this clone: A read error may produce the germline difference seen at one junction end. V and J are TRBV19 and TRBJ2-1, with TRBD2 identical over 7 bases. The CDR3 has 17 residues. Germline V gene lookup returns CDR1 LNHDA and CDR2 SQIVND (reference sequence). CDR3 nucleotide sequence: TGTGCCAGTAGGATAGGCGGGGGAGGCCCCTCCTACAATGAGCAGTTCTTC. Translation: CASRIGGGGPSYNEQFF.

The rearrangement joins TRBV10-1 to TRBJ2-1; possible D gene TRBD1, 5 bases. V lost 0 bases, J lost 6 bases, and 9 bases lay in between. Germline CDR1 is WNHNN and CDR2 is SYGVQD (reference sequence). The CDR3 runs 14 residues. CDR3 amino acids: CASSESPGRNEQFF. For the CDR3, the DNA is TGCGCCAGCAGTGAGTCGCCAGGGCGCAATGAGCAGTTCTTC.

This chain uses TRBV10-1 with TRBJ2-2; 9 bases are shared with TRBD1. Trimming removed 2 bases from V and 3 bases from J; junction bases left unmatched: 13. CDR3 length: 19 residues. The germline V gene encodes CDR1 WNHNN and CDR2 SYGVQD (reference sequence). The CDR3 sequence is CASSEDKWTGVWDTGELFF. For the CDR3, the DNA is TGCGCCAGCAGTGAGGATAAATGGACAGGGGTTTGGGACACCGGGGAGCTGTTTTTT.

The chain couples TRBV18 to TRBJ2-5; tentative D call: TRBD2 (6 bases). The germline CDR1 and CDR2 sequences are KGHSH and LQKENI. V dropped 1 base and J dropped 5 bases, with 8 bases sitting between them. This CDR3 has 13 amino acids. CDR3 DNA: TGTGCCAGCTCACCACGAAGCGGGGAGACCCAGTACTTC. Its translation: CASSPRSGETQYF.

V is TRBV23-1 and J is TRBJ1-4; D is uncertain. TRBV23-1 is an ORF for which the function is uncertain. This CDR3 spans 14 amino acids. V was trimmed by 3 bases and J by 0 bases, leaving 5 bases between them. This CDR3 reads CASSQSATNEKLFF. The CDR3 DNA reads TGCGCCAGCAGTCAGTCCGCAACTAATGAAAAACTGTTTTTT.

The chain links TRBV18 to TRBJ2-7; tentatively, D is TRBD2 (7 bases). V lost 0 bases, J lost 4 bases, and 22 bases lay in between. The germline gives CDR1 KGHSH, CDR2 LQKENI. The CDR3 length is 18 residues. CDR3 bases: TGTGCCAGCTCACCACCGGGAGGGGCTCTCCGAGGGGGATACGAGCAGTACTTC. Protein product: CASSPPGGALRGGYEQYF.

The chain uses TRBV5-1 and TRBJ2-1; 15 nucleotides line up with TRBD2. The germline gives CDR1 SGHRS, CDR2 YFSETQ. The J segment lost 9 bases and the V segment lost 4 bases, leaving 11 bases of the junction unmatched. The CDR3 runs to 17 residues. CDR3 residues: CASSLPGLAGGRSEQFF. CDR3 nucleotides: TGCGCCAGCAGCCTGCCGGGACTAGCGGGAGGACGGAGTGAGCAGTTCTTC.

The chain employs TRBV5-1 and TRBJ2-2, with TRBD1 identical over 10 bases. The CDR3 runs 17 residues. In germline, CDR1 is SGHRS, CDR2 YFSETQ. Trimming removed 3 bases from V and 1 base from J; junction bases left unmatched: 6. DNA for the CDR3: TGCGCCAGCAGCTCGCAGGGACAGGGGTTGAACACCGGGGAGCTGTTTTTT. Amino acids: CASSSQGQGLNTGELFF.

As regards this clone: At one of its ends the junction is not consistent with the germline gene, which may arise from a read error. This sequence joins TRBV7-7 and TRBJ2-2, with 8 nucleotides matching TRBD1. There are 14 residues in the CDR3. CDR1 SSHAT and CDR2 FNYEAQ come from the germline V gene (reference sequence). CDR3 sequence: CASSEDRATGELFF. CDR3 bases: TGTGCTAGCAGCGAGGACAGGGCCACCGGGGAGCTGTTTTTT.